The rows below give T cell receptor beta chains drawn from one sample of a study of T cell responses to AZD1222 COVID-19 vaccine. The data were produced by immunoSEQ multiplex PCR, yet TCRdb's version contains in-frame clones alone and is incomplete. The top ten hold 6.3% of the sample, which has 150,000 or so clones, 89% seen once. The specimen comprised peripheral blood, sampled on day 0 of AZD1222 vaccination. The receptors derive from an adult in good health. The CDR3 runs from the conserved cysteine through the conserved F or W. A D gene is named only where the DNA matches it firmly. Size values are once, few and many counts, or a class for expanded clones, and some rows have none.

D gene: .; clone size: .; J gene: TRBJ2-2; V gene: TRBV30; CDR3 protein: CAWSESATGELFF; CDR3 DNA: TGTGCCTGGAGTGAGTCTGCCACCGGGGAGCTGTTTTTT
D gene: .; clone size: .; J gene: TRBJ1-2; V gene: TRBV27; CDR3 protein: CASSLGGGNYGYTF; CDR3 DNA: TGTGCCAGCAGTTTGGGCGGGGGCAACTATGGCTACACCTTC
D gene: .; clone size: .; J gene: TRBJ1-2; V gene: TRBV13; CDR3 protein: CASSSSRYGYTF; CDR3 DNA: TGTGCCAGCAGCTCCTCCCGGTATGGCTACACCTTC
D gene: TRBD1; clone size: .; J gene: TRBJ2-5; V gene: TRBV5-4; CDR3 protein: CASSSRDRGRRVETQYF; CDR3 DNA: TGTGCCAGCAGCAGCCGGGACAGGGGGCGGCGTGTAGAGACCCAGTACTTC
D gene: .; clone size: .; J gene: TRBJ2-7; V gene: TRBV13; CDR3 protein: CASSHRRYEQYF; CDR3 DNA: TGTGCCAGCAGCCACCGGCGTTACGAGCAGTACTTC
D gene: .; clone size: once; J gene: TRBJ1-5; V gene: TRBV2; CDR3 protein: CASRTALTEEGNQPQHF; CDR3 DNA: TGTGCCAGCAGAACCGCGCTTACTGAGGAGGGCAATCAGCCCCAGCATTTT
D gene: TRBD1; clone size: .; J gene: TRBJ1-4; V gene: TRBV5-4; CDR3 protein: CASSEGQINEKLFF; CDR3 DNA: TGTGCCAGCAGCGAGGGACAGATTAATGAAAAACTGTTTTTT
D gene: .; clone size: .; J gene: TRBJ1-1; V gene: TRBV6-5; CDR3 protein: CASGKGIMNTEAFF; CDR3 DNA: TGTGCCAGCGGCAAAGGCATCATGAACACTGAAGCTTTCTTT
D gene: TRBD1; clone size: .; J gene: TRBJ2-1; V gene: TRBV7-6; CDR3 protein: CASSLETGFSYNEQFF; CDR3 DNA: TGTGCCAGCAGCTTAGAGACAGGGTTCTCCTACAATGAGCAGTTCTTC
D gene: .; clone size: .; J gene: TRBJ2-7; V gene: TRBV7-2; CDR3 protein: CASSLGVGTSYEQYF; CDR3 DNA: TGTGCCAGCAGCTTAGGTGTCGGAACCTCCTACGAGCAGTACTTC
D gene: .; clone size: .; J gene: TRBJ1-3; V gene: TRBV27; CDR3 protein: CASRESSGNTIYF; CDR3 DNA: TGTGCCAGCAGGGAGTCCTCTGGAAACACCATATATTTT
D gene: .; clone size: .; J gene: TRBJ1-2; V gene: TRBV2; CDR3 protein: CASRMDSVNYGYTF; CDR3 DNA: TGTGCCAGCAGAATGGACTCCGTCAACTATGGCTACACCTTC
D gene: .; clone size: .; J gene: TRBJ2-1; V gene: TRBV7-8; CDR3 protein: CASSHPIPQGNEQFF; CDR3 DNA: TGTGCCAGCAGCCACCCGATCCCCCAGGGCAATGAGCAGTTCTTC
D gene: .; clone size: .; J gene: TRBJ1-6; V gene: TRBV7-8; CDR3 protein: CASSLQGNLGSPLHF; CDR3 DNA: TGTGCCAGCAGCTTACAAGGAAACTTGGGTTCACCCCTCCACTTT
D gene: .; clone size: .; J gene: TRBJ1-2; V gene: TRBV2; CDR3 protein: CASSDGGTDDGYTF; CDR3 DNA: TGTGCCAGCAGTGATGGGGGGACGGATGATGGCTACACCTTC
D gene: .; clone size: .; J gene: TRBJ1-1; V gene: TRBV19; CDR3 protein: CASSMAARPHTEAFF; CDR3 DNA: TGTGCCAGTAGTATGGCGGCCAGACCCCACACTGAAGCTTTCTTT
D gene: .; clone size: .; J gene: TRBJ2-7; V gene: TRBV30; CDR3 protein: CAWSSLYEQYF; CDR3 DNA: TGTGCCTGGAGTTCACTCTACGAGCAGTACTTC
D gene: .; clone size: few; J gene: TRBJ2-5; V gene: TRBV27; CDR3 protein: CASREQETQYF; CDR3 DNA: TGTGCCAGCAGGGAGCAAGAGACCCAGTACTTC
D gene: .; clone size: .; J gene: TRBJ1-1; V gene: TRBV11-3; CDR3 protein: CASSSSNKQGEAFF; CDR3 DNA: TGTGCCAGCAGCTCTTCTAACAAACAGGGAGAGGCTTTCTTT
D gene: .; clone size: .; J gene: TRBJ1-1; V gene: TRBV20-1; CDR3 protein: CSASEGRGSEAFF; CDR3 DNA: TGCAGTGCTAGTGAGGGGCGCGGATCCGAAGCTTTCTTT
D gene: .; clone size: .; J gene: TRBJ1-2; V gene: TRBV5-1; CDR3 protein: CASSLERGLRGYTF; CDR3 DNA: TGCGCCAGCAGCTTGGAGAGGGGATTAAGGGGCTACACCTTC
D gene: TRBD1; clone size: .; J gene: TRBJ2-7; V gene: TRBV19; CDR3 protein: CASSWGQGDTYEQYF; CDR3 DNA: TGTGCCAGTAGTTGGGGACAGGGGGATACCTACGAGCAGTACTTC
D gene: .; clone size: .; J gene: TRBJ2-3; V gene: TRBV30; CDR3 protein: CAWILARTTAAQYF; CDR3 DNA: TGTGCCTGGATTCTAGCCCGGACTACTGCGGCGCAGTATTTT
D gene: TRBD1; clone size: few; J gene: TRBJ1-1; V gene: TRBV6-2/TRBV6-3; CDR3 protein: CASSYSGQGRNTEAFF; CDR3 DNA: TGTGCCAGCAGTTACAGCGGACAGGGGCGGAACACTGAAGCTTTCTTT